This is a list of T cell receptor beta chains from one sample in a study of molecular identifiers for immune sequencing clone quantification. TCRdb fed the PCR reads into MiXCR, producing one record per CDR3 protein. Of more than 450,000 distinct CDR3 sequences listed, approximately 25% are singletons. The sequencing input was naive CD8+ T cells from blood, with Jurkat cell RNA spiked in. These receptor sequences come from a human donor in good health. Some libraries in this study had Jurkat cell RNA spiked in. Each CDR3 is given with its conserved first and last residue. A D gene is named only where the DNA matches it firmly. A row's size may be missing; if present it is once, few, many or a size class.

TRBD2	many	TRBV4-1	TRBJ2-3	TGCGCCAGCAGCCAAGGACTTCTAGCGGCGAGCACAGATACGCAGTATTTT	CASSQGLLAASTDTQYF
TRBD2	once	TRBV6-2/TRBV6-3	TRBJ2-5	TGTGCCAGCACCAGACCAGCGGGAGGGCCAGGGACCCAGTACTTC	CASTRPAGGPGTQYF
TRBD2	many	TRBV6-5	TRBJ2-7	TGTGCCAGCAGTTACCGGCGGGGGACTCCCTACGAGCAGTACTTC	CASSYRRGTPYEQYF
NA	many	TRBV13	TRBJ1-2	TGTGCCAGCGCAGCTAACTATGGCTACACCTTC	CASAANYGYTF
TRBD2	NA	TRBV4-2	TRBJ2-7	TGTGCCAGCCGCCAGGGTAGCGGGGCCTCCTACGCGCCGTACTTC	CASRQGSGASYAPYF
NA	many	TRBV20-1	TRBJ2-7	TGCAGTGCTAGAGGGGGGACCAGAGAGAACGAGCAGTACTTC	CSARGGTRENEQYF
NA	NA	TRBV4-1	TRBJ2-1	TGCGCCAGCCGCCGCCTGGGTAATCATGGGACCGCCTTAGGGGATGAGCAGTTCTTC	CASRRLGNHGTALGDEQFF
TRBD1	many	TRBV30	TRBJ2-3	TGTGCCTGGAGTGTAGGACAGGGCACAGATACGCAGTATTTT	CAWSVGQGTDTQYF
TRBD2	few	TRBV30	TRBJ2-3	TGTGCCTGGTCTAGCGGGGGGGAGACAGATACGCAGTATTTT	CAWSSGGETDTQYF
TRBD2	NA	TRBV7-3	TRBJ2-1	TGTGCCAGCAGCCTTCTAGCGGGAGGGCCGGAGTATGAGCAGTTCTTC	CASSLLAGGPEYEQFF
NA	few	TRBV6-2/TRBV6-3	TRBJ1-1	TGTGCCAGCAGTTACTTTAGGGCAGAGGCCTCTGAAGCTTTCTTT	CASSYFRAEASEAFF
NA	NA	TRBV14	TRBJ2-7	TGTGCCAGCAGCCACTCTTTACTAATCTACGAGCAGTACTTC	CASSHSLLIYEQYF
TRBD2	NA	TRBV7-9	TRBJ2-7	TGTGCCAGCAACCATTCCCTAGCGGGGGGTGACTACGAGCAGTACTTC	CASNHSLAGGDYEQYF
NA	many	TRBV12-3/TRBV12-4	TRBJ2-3	TGTGCCAGCAGTATCCTGTCACAGATTGGGCAGTATTTT	CASSILSQIGQYF
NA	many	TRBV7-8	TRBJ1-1	TGTGCCAGCAGCCAAGTCATGAACACTGAAGCTTTCTTT	CASSQVMNTEAFF
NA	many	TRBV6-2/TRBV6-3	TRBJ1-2	TGTGCCAGCAGATTGGAGAGGAACGGCTACACCTTC	CASRLERNGYTF
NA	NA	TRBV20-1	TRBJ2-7	TGCAGTGCTAGAGGAACCGGGGGAGAACCCTACGAGCAGTACTTC	CSARGTGGEPYEQYF
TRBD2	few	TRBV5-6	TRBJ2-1	TGTGCCAGCAGCGTAGGACTAGCGGGAGGGCCGGTGTCCTACAATGAGCAGTTCTTC	CASSVGLAGGPVSYNEQFF
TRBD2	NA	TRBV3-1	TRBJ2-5	TGTGCCAGCAGCCTGCTAGCGGGGGGATTCCAAGAGACCCAGTACTTC	CASSLLAGGFQETQYF
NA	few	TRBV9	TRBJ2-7	TGTGCCAGCAGCGTAGCTGACGGACCCTACGAGCAGTACTTC	CASSVADGPYEQYF
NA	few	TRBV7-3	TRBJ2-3	TGTGCCAGCAGCTTTTCAACTAGCAGCACAGATACGCAGTATTTT	CASSFSTSSTDTQYF
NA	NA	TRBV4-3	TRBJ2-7	TGCGCCAGCAGCCAAGTTTCCCGGACAGAATACCTTTACGAGCAGTACTTC	CASSQVSRTEYLYEQYF
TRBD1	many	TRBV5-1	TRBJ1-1	TGCGCCAGCAGCTTGTGGACAGGGACGTATTTGAACACTGAAGCTTTCTTT	CASSLWTGTYLNTEAFF
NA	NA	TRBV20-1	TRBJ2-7	TGCAGTGCTAGAGGGATTGACCACTCCTACGAGCAGTACTTC	CSARGIDHSYEQYF
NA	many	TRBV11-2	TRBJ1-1	TGTGCCAGCAGCTCAACAGGGCTCCTTGAAGCTTTCTTT	CASSSTGLLEAFF
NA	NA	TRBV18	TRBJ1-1	TGTGCCAGCTCACTCAACGTAGGCGGTTGGAACACTGAAGCTTTCTTT	CASSLNVGGWNTEAFF
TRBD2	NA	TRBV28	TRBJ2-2	TGTGCCAGCAGTTTGATGGCGGGGGGTACCGGGGAGCTGTTTTTT	CASSLMAGGTGELFF
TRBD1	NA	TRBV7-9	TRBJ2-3	TGTGCCAGCAGCCGAGGGACAGGGGAGCTCTATGGCGCAGATACGCAGTATTTT	CASSRGTGELYGADTQYF
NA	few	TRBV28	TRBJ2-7	TGTGCCAGCACCCCCCATGGCAGGAACGCCGCTGAGCAGTACTTC	CASTPHGRNAAEQYF
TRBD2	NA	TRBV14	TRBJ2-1	TGTGCCAGCAGCCAAGGCCCCCGACTAGCGGGGTCGGATGAGCAGTTCTTC	CASSQGPRLAGSDEQFF
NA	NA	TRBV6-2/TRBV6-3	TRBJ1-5	TGTGCCAGCAGTTACTCGAGAGGGGGAGCGGGAGGGCACACAGATACGCAGCATTTT	CASSYSRGGAGGHTDTQHF
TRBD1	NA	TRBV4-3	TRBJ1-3	TGCGCCAACAGCTCCTCGGGGACAGGGGACCCCTCTGGAAACACCATATATTTT	CANSSSGTGDPSGNTIYF
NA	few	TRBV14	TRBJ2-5	TGTGCCAGCAGCCCGAGAGTAGTATCGCCCCAAGAGACCCAGTACTTC	CASSPRVVSPQETQYF
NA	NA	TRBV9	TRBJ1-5	TGTGCCAGCAGCGTAGGGGGCTTGGCCAATCAGCCCCAGCATTTT	CASSVGGLANQPQHF
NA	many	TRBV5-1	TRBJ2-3	TGCGCCAGCAGGCAGGAACCGGGAAACACAGATACGCAGTATTTT	CASRQEPGNTDTQYF
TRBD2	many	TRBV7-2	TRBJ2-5	TGTGCCAGCAGCTTACCGGGACTAGCGGGGGGCCGCTCGTACTTC	CASSLPGLAGGRSYF
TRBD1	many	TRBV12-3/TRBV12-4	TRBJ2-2	TGTGCCAGCAGTATGGACAGGGAACAGACCGGGGAGCTGTTTTTT	CASSMDREQTGELFF
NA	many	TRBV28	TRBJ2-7	TGTGCCAGCAGTTTATTGGGGGAAAGGACCTACGAGCAGTACTTC	CASSLLGERTYEQYF
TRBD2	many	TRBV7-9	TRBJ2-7	TGTGCCAGCAGCTTAGCGGCTAGCGGGAAGTACGAGCAGTACTTC	CASSLAASGKYEQYF
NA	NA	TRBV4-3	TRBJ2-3	TGCGCCAGCAGCCAATCTGCTAGCGAGCTGAATACGCAGTATTTT	CASSQSASELNTQYF
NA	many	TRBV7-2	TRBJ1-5	TGTGCCAGCAGCTTAGGTCCAGAAAATCAGCCCCAGCATTTT	CASSLGPENQPQHF